This T cell receptor (beta chain) was documented in a study of blood T cells in healthy people across ages. Study conclusions and caveats: The unknown donor CMV status may have confounded expanded clonotype changes. As naive T cell percentage varied, TCR beta diversity correlated strongly with it.

Trimming cost V 5 bases and J 3 bases; bases outside gene matches: 10. The CDR3 runs to 17 residues. From germline, CDR1 is MGHRA and CDR2 YSYEKL. The second PCR ran about 6 to 11 cycles with a sample-barcoded 5' primer and J-beta primers. Each CDR3 protein gets one entry after TCRdb re-called the 5' RACE reads with MiXCR. The data hold about 1,400,000 distinct CDR3 sequences, with 55% to 75% observed a single time. As regards this clonotype: The target antigen is unknown.

Sequences were obtained from blood. The chain recombines TRBV4-1 with TRBJ1-4; 9 positions match TRBD1. The clonotype originates from a man between 18 and 35 years old in good health. CDR3 sequence reads: CASSVRGQGAANEKLFF. The CDR3 DNA sequence: TGCGCCAGCAGCGTTCGGGGACAGGGCGCTGCTAATGAAAAACTGTTTTTT.